The T cell receptor beta chain under discussion was sequenced for a study of read filtering for tumor transcriptome and immune sequencing. Study-level background: Per sample, TCR-region reads ranged about 4 to 10.27 million by IR-seq, 85 to 1273 by RNA-seq.

Molecular barcoded adaptors covering alpha/delta and beta/gamma chains were used on approximately 400 ng RNA. MiXCR, run by TCRdb on the reads, gives a single entry per CDR3 protein. Of more than 55,000 distinct CDR3 sequences in the sample, 20% are singletons; the top ten hold roughly 15%. Concerning this clonotype itself: One base away lies a much larger clone, so this may be a sequencing read error. Because the CDR3 is missing its conserved closing phenylalanine or tryptophan, this is likely a read error.

The CDR3 runs 17 residues. The ends were cut back, 0 bases at V and 4 bases at J, with 13 bases in the middle. Germline V gene sequence: CDR1 SGHTA, CDR2 FQGNSA. The chain recombines TRBV7-2 with TRBJ2-6; possibly TRBD1 for D (7 bases). Sequencing was carried out using a population of CD138-negative cells sorted from bone marrow. This clonotype originated in a donor aged 40 or over with multiple myeloma. The CDR3 region has the DNA TGTGCCAGCAGCTTAGCGGGCAGGGGGGTAGGGGCCAACGTCCTGACTCTC. Translation gives CASSLAGRGVGANVLTL.